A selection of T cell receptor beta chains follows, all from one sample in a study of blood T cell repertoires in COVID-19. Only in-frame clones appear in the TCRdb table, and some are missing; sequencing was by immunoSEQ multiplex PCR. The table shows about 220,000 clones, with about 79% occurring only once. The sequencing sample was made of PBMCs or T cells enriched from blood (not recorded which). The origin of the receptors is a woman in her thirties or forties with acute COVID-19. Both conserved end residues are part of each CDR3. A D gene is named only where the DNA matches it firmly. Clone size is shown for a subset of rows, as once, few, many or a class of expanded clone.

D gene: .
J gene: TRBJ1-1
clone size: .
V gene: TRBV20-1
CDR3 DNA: TGCAGTGCTAGTGGCCGGCGGGAGAACACTGAAGCTTTCTTT
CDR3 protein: CSASGRRENTEAFF

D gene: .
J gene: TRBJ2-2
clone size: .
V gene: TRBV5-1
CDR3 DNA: TGCGCCAGCAGCTTGGCCGTTGGAGGGACCGGGGAGCTGTTTTTT
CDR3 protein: CASSLAVGGTGELFF

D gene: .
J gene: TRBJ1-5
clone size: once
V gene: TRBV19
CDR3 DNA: TGTGCCAGTAGTCCCGGGGTTCGGCAGCCCCAGCATTTT
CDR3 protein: CASSPGVRQPQHF

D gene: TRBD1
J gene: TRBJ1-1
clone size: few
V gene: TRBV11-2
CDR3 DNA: TGTGCCAGCAGCTTCCGTGACAGGGGGCGAGTGAACACTGAAGCTTTCTTT
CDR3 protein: CASSFRDRGRVNTEAFF

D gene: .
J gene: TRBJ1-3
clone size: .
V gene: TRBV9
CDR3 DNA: TGTGCCAGCAGCGCACGACAAGCTGGAAACACCATATATTTT
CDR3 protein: CASSARQAGNTIYF

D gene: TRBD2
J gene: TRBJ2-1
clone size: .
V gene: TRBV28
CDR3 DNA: TGTGCCAGCAGTTTCGGGCTAGCGGGGAGCTACAATGAGCAGTTCTTC
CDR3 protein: CASSFGLAGSYNEQFF

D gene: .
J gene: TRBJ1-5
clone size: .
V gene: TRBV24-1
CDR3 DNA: TGTGCCACCAGTCCTGGCGGGGGATCCAATCAGCCCCAGCATTTT
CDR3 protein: CATSPGGGSNQPQHF

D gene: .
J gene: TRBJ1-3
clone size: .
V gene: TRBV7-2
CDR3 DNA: TGTGCCAGCAGCTTAGGTGGACAGACTGGAAACACCATATATTTT
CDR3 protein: CASSLGGQTGNTIYF

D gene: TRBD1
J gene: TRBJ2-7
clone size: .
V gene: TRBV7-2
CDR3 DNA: TGTGCCAGCAGTTCAACCCGACAGGGCTACGAGCAGTACTTC
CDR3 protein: CASSSTRQGYEQYF

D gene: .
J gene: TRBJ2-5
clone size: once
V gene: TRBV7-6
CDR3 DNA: TGTGCCAGCAGCTTAGCTGTCAGAGGGGGCCAAGAGACCCAGTACTTC
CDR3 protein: CASSLAVRGGQETQYF

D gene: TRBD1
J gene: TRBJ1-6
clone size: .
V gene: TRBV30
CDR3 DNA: TGTGCCTGGAGTAGGACAGGAAATTCACCCCTCCACTTT
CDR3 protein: CAWSRTGNSPLHF

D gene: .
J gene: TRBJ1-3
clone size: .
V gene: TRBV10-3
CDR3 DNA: TGTGCCATCAGGGAGCACAGGGCTTCTGGAAACACCATATATTTT
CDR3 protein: CAIREHRASGNTIYF

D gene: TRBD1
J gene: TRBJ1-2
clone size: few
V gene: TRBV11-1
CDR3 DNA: TGTGCCAGCAGCCTGACAGGGGGCGGCTACACCTTC
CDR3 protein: CASSLTGGGYTF

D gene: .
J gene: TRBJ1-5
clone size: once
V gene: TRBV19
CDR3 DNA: TGTGCCAGTAGTATTGGGGGAGGGGTCAGCAATCAGCCCCAGCATTTT
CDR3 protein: CASSIGGGVSNQPQHF

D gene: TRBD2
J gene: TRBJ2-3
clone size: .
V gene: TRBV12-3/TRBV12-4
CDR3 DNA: TGTGCCAGCAAGCGGGACTTCACAGATACGCAGTATTTT
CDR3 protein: CASKRDFTDTQYF

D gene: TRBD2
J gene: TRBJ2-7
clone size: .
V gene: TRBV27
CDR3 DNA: TGTGCCAGCAGGCGGGAGGGATCCTACGAGCAGTACTTC
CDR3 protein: CASRREGSYEQYF

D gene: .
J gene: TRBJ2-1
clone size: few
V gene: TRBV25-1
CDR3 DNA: TGTGCCAGCAGGGACTTAAACAATGAGCAGTTCTTC
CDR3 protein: CASRDLNNEQFF

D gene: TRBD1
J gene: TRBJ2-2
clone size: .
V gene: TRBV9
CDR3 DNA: TGTGCCAGCAGCCCGGACAGGGGGCTAGCGCGGGACACCGGGGAGCTGTTTTTT
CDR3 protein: CASSPDRGLARDTGELFF

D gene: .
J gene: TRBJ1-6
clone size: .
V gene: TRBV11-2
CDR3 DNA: TGTGCCAGCAGCCCTAGGCGGTTCGGGGGGCTGAGAAATTCACCCCTCCACTTT
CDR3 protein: CASSPRRFGGLRNSPLHF

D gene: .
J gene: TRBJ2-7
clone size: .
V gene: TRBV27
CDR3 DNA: TGTGCCAGCAGTTTATCCGACAGGACCTACGAGCAGTACTTC
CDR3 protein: CASSLSDRTYEQYF

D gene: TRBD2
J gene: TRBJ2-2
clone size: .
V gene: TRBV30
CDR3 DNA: TGTGCCTGGAGTGTTTTGGGACTAGCGGGACCGTCCGGGGAGCTGTTTTTT
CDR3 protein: CAWSVLGLAGPSGELFF

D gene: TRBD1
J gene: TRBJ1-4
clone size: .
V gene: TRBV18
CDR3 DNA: TGTGCCAGCTCTCTCGGACAGGGGAATGAAAAACTGTTTTTT
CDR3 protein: CASSLGQGNEKLFF

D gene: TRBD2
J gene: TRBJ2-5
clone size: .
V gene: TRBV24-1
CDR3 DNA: TGTGCCACCTGTGATTCGGGGGGAGGGCCGGGGGAGACCCAGTACTTC
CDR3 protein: CATCDSGGGPGETQYF

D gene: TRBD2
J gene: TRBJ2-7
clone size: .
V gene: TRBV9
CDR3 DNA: TGTGCCAGCAGCGCTCGTCAGACAGGGACTAGCGACTACTACGAGCAGTACTTC
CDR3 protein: CASSARQTGTSDYYEQYF

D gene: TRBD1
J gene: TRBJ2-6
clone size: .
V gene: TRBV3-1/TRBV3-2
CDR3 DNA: TGTGCCAGCAGCTCCACTTACGGGACAGGGTACTCGGGGGCCAACGTCCTGACTTTC
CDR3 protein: CASSSTYGTGYSGANVLTF

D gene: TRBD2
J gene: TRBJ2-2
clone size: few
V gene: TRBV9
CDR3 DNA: TGTGCCAGCAGCGCCTACACTAGCGGGGGTAACACCGGGGAGCTGTTTTTT
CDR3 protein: CASSAYTSGGNTGELFF

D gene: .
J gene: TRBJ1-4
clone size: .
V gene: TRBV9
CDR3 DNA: TGTGCCAGCAGCGTAGCTCCGTCCCCCGGAGCCGAAAAACTGTTTTTT
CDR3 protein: CASSVAPSPGAEKLFF

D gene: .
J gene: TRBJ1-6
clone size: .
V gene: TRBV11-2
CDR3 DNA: TGTGCCAGCAGCGCCGGGGGGCATAATTCACCCCTCCACTTT
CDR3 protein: CASSAGGHNSPLHF

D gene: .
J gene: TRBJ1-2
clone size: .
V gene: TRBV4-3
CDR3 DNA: TGCGCCAGCAGCCACCTCCGGGACACCTATGGCTACACCTTC
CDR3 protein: CASSHLRDTYGYTF

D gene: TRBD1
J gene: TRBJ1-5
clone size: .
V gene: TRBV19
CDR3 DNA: TGTGCCAGTACGGGACAGGAGATGAGCAATCAGCCCCAGCATTTT
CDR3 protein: CASTGQEMSNQPQHF

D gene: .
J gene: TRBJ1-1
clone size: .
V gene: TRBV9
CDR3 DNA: TGTGCCAGCAGCGTAACGGTTGCATCCCCCACTGAAGCTTTCTTT
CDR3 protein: CASSVTVASPTEAFF

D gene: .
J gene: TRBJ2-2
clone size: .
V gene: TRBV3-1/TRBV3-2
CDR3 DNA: TGTGCCAGCAACCGGGAGACCACCGGGGAGCTGTTTTTT
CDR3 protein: CASNRETTGELFF

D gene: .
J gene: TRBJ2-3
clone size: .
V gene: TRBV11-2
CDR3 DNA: TGTGCCAGCAGCTTAGTGTGGCCGGGGGCAGATACGCAGTATTTT
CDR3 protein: CASSLVWPGADTQYF

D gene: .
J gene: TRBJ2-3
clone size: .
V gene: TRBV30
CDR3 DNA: TGTGCCTGGAGTGTATCGGTTATTACAGATACGCAGTATTTT
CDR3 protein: CAWSVSVITDTQYF

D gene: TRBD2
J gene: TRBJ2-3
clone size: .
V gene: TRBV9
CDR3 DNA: TGTGCCAGCAGCGTAGGGCTAGCGGGAAGGCTTCGCACAGATACGCAGTATTTT
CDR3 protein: CASSVGLAGRLRTDTQYF

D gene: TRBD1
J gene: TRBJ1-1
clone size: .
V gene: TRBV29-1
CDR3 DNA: TGCAGCGTTACTACCGGGACAGGGGGCCCTGAAGCTTTCTTT
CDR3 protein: CSVTTGTGGPEAFF

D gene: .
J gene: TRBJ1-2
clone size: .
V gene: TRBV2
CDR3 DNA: TGTGCCAGCAGTGAGCGATTCTATGGCTACACCTTC
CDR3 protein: CASSERFYGYTF

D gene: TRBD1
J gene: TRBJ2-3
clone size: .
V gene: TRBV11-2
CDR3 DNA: TGTGCCAGCCTTAAGGACAGGGGCCTCACAGATACGCAGTATTTT
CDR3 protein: CASLKDRGLTDTQYF

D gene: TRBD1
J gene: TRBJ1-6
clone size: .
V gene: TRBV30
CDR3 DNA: TGTGCCTGGCAGGGACAGGGATTCGTCTCACCCCTCCACTTT
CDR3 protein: CAWQGQGFVSPLHF

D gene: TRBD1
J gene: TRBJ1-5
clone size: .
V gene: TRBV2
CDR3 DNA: TGTGCCAGCAGTAGACAGGGGGCTCAGCCCCAGCATTTT
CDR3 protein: CASSRQGAQPQHF